This TCR beta chain was observed in a study of shared clonotypes between healthy human individuals. For this clone: Its antigen is not known.

Study-level points and caveats: Generation of non-shared clonotypes was less probable than generation of clonotypes shared by all four donors. Between a few donors, naive CD4 clonotypes were shared at a level of around 5.1%. At large depth, rarefaction still showed sorted-subset sequencing to be incomplete.

This CDR3 comprises 16 residues. V dropped 3 bases and J dropped 6; count of bases not matched to a gene: 4. Germline V gene sequence: CDR1 SGHDN, CDR2 FVKESK. TCRdb's table, derived via immunoSEQ multiplex PCR, lists solely in-frame clones and lacks some. This table has about 590,000 clones, 95% appearing once. Naivety among CD8 cells was defined by CD45RO negativity and positive CCR7 selection, thereby excluding terminally differentiated effector memory CD45RA+ cells. The source is a woman aged 30 to 39 in good health. This chain joins TRBV14 and TRBJ2-1; 14 bases agree with TRBD2. Sequenced material: naive CD8+ T cells sorted from blood. CDR3 protein: CASSHEGLAGVNEQFF. DNA of the CDR3: TGTGCCAGCAGCCACGAGGGACTAGCGGGAGTCAATGAGCAGTTCTTC.